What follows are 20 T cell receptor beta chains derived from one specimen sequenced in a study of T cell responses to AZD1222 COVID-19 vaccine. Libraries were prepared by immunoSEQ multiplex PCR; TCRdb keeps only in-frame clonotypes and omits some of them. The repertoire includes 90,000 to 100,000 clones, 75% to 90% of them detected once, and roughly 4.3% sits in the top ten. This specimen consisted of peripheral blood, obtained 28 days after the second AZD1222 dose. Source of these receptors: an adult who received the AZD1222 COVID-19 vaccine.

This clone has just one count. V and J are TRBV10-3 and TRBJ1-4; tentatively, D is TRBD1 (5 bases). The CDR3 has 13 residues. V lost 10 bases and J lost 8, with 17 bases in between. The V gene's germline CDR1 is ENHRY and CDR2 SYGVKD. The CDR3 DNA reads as TGTGCCAGTCGGCGGGACCATGGGGAAAAACTGTTTTTT. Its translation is CASRRDHGEKLFF.

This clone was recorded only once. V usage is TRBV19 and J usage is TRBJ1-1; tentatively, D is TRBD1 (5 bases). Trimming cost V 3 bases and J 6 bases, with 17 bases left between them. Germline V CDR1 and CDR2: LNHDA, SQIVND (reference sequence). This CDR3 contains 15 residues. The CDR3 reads CASSIGGAADAEAFF. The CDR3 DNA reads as TGTGCCAGTAGTATTGGTGGGGCAGCAGACGCTGAAGCTTTCTTT.

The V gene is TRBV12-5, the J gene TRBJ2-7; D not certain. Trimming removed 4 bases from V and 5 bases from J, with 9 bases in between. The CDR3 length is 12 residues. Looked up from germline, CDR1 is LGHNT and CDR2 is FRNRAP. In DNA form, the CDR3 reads TGTGCTAGTGGTTCCAAATTTAACGAGCAGTACTTC. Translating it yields CASGSKFNEQYF.

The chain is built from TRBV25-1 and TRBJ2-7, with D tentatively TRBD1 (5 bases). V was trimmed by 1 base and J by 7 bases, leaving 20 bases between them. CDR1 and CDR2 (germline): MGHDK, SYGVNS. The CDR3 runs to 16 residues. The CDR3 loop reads CASSELGQGRGWEQYF. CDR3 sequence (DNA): TGTGCCAGCAGTGAATTAGGGCAGGGAAGGGGTTGGGAGCAGTACTTC.

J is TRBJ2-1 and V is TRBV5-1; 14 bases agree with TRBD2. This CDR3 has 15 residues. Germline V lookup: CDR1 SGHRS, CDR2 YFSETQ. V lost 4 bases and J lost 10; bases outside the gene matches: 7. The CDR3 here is CASSRTSGGNWEQFF. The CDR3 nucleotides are TGCGCCAGCAGCAGGACTAGCGGGGGGAACTGGGAGCAGTTCTTC.

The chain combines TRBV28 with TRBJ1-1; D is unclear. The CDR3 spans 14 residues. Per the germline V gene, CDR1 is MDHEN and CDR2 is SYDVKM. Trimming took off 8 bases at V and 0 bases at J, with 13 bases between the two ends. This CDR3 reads CASVSPGMNTEAFF. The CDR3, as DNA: TGTGCCAGCGTCTCCCCAGGCATGAACACTGAAGCTTTCTTT.

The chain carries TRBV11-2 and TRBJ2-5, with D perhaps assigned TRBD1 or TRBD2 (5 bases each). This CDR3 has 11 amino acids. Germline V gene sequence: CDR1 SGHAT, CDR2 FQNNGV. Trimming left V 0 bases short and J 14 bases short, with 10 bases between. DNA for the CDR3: TGTGCCAGCAGCTTAGATCGGGGACCCTACTTC. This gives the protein CASSLDRGPYF. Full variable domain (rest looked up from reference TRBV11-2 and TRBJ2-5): EAGVAQSPRYKIIEKRQSVAFWCNPISGHATLYWYQQILGQGPKLLIQFQNNGVVDDSQLPKDRFSAERLKGVDSTLKIQPAKLEDSAVYLCASSLDRGPYFGPGTRLLVL.

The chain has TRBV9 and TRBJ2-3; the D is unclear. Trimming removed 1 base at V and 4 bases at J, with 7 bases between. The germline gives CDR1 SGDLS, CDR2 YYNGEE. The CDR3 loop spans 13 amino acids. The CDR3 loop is CASSVLMADTQYF. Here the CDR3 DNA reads TGTGCCAGCAGCGTATTGATGGCAGATACGCAGTATTTT. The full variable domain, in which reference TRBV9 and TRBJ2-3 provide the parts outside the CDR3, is DSGVTQTPKHLITATGQRVTLRCSPRSGDLSVYWYQQSLDQGLQFLIQYYNGEERAKGNILERFSAQQFPDLHSELNLSSLELGDSALYFCASSVLMADTQYFGPGTRLTVL.

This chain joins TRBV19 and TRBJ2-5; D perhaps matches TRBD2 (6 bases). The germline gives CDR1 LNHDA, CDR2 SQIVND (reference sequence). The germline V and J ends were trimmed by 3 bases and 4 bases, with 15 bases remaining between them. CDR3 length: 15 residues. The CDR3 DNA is TGTGCCAGTAGTATTGGGAACGGCGGGGCAGAGACCCAGTACTTC. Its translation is CASSIGNGGAETQYF.

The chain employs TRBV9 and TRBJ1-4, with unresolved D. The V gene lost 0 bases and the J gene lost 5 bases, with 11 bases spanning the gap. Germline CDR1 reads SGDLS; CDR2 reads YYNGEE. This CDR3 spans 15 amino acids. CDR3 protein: CASSVGGSINEKLFF. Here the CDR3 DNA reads TGTGCCAGCAGCGTAGGAGGCAGCATCAATGAAAAACTGTTTTTT.

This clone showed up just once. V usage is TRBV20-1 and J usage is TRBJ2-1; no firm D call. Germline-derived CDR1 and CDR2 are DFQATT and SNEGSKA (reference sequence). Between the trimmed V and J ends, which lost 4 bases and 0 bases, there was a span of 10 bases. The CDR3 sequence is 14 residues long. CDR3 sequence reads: CSANDWSSYNEQFF. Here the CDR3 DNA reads TGCAGTGCTAATGACTGGAGCTCCTACAATGAGCAGTTCTTC.

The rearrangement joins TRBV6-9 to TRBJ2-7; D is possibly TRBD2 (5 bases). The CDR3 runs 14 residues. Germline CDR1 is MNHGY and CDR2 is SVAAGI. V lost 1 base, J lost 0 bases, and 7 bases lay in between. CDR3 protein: CASSYCRGSYEQYF. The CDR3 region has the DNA TGTGCCAGCAGTTATTGCCGGGGCTCCTACGAGCAGTACTTC.

CDR3: CASSFTGVGELFF. CDR3 sequence (DNA): TGTGCCAGCAGCTTTACCGGGGTCGGGGAGCTGTTTTTT. The V gene is TRBV11-2, the J gene TRBJ2-2, with D perhaps matching TRBD2 (5 bases). Per germline, CDR1 SGHAT and CDR2 FQNNGV. V lost 3 bases, J lost 7 bases, and 9 bases lay in between. The CDR3 consists of 13 residues.

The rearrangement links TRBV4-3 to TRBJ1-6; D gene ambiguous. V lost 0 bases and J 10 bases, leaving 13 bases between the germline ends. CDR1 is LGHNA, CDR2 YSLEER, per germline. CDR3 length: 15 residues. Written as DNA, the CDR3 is TGCGCCAGCAGCCAAGATCCGGTCCCAGGATCACCCCTCCACTTT. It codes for CASSQDPVPGSPLHF.

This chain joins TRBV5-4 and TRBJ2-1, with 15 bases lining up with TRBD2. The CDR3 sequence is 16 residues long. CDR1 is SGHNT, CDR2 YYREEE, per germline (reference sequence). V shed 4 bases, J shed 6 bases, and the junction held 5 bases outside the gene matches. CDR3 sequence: CASSQRTSGRANEQFF. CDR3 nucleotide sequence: TGTGCCAGCAGCCAACGGACTAGCGGGAGGGCCAATGAGCAGTTCTTC. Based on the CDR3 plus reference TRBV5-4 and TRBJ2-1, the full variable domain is ETGVTQSPTHLIKTRGQQVTLRCSSQSGHNTVSWYQQALGQGPQFIFQYYREEENGRGNFPPRFSGLQFPNYSSELNVNALELDDSALYLCASSQRTSGRANEQFFGPGTRLTVL.

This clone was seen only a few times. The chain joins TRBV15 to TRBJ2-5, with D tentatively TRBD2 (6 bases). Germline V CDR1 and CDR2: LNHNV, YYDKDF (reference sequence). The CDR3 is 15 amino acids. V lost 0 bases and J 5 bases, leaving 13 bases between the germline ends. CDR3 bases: TGTGCCACCAGCAGAGATAGGAATAGCGGTGAGACCCAGTACTTC. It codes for CATSRDRNSGETQYF.

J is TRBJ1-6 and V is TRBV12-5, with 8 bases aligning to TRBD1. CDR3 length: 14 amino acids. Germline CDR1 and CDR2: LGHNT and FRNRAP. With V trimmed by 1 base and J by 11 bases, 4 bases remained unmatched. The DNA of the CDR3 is TGTGCTAGTGGTTTGGGACAGGGGCTGGCACCCCTCCACTTT. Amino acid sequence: CASGLGQGLAPLHF.

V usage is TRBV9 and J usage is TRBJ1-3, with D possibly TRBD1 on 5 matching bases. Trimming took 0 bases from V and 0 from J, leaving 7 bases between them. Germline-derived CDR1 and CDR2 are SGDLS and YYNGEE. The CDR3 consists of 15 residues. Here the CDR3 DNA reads TGTGCCAGCAGCGTAGAGGGGAGCTCTGGAAACACCATATATTTT. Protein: CASSVEGSSGNTIYF.

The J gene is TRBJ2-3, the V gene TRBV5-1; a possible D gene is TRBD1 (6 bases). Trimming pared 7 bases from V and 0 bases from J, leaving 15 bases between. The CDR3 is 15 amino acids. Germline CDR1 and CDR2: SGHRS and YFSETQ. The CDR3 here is CASGSAGVSTDTQYF. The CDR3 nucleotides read TGCGCCAGCGGAAGCGCAGGGGTCAGCACAGATACGCAGTATTTT.

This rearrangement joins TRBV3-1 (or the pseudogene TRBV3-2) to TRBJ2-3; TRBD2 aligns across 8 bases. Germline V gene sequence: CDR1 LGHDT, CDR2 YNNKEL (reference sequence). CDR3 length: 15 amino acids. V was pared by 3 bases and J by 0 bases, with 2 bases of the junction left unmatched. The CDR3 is CASSHLAGSTDTQYF. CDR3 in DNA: TGTGCCAGCAGCCACCTAGCGGGTAGCACAGATACGCAGTATTTT.